The rows below give T cell receptor beta chains drawn from one sample of a study of T cell responses to AZD1222 COVID-19 vaccine. Sequenced by immunoSEQ multiplex PCR; TCRdb stores in-frame clones only, minus some. The sample has some 120,000 clones; around nine tenths are singletons. Sample: peripheral blood, taken on day 0 of AZD1222 vaccination. These receptors were collected from an adult in good health. The CDR3 runs from the conserved cysteine through the conserved F or W. The order of the fields is J gene, V gene, D gene, clone size, CDR3 DNA, CDR3 protein. The D gene is left open where the match is weak. Some rows mark clone size as missing; the rest say once, few, many or name a class of expanded clone.

TRBJ2-1	TRBV2	TRBD2	.	TGTGCCAGCAGTTTAGCGGGGGTTTCCTACAATGAGCAGTTCTTC	CASSLAGVSYNEQFF
TRBJ1-6	TRBV28	.	.	TGTGCCAGCAGTTTTGTTGGGTCAGGTCCTTCACCCCTCCACTTT	CASSFVGSGPSPLHF
TRBJ2-1	TRBV29-1	.	.	TGCAGCGTTGACGTCGGGGGCCGCAACAATGAGCAGTTCTTC	CSVDVGGRNNEQFF
TRBJ1-5	TRBV2	.	.	TGTGCCAGCAGTGGACAGGATAGCAATCAGCCCCAGCATTTT	CASSGQDSNQPQHF
TRBJ2-2	TRBV5-1	.	.	TGCGCCAGCAGCTATCGGTGGAACACCGGGGAGCTGTTTTTT	CASSYRWNTGELFF
TRBJ2-3	TRBV28	TRBD2	.	TGTGCCAGCAGTTCAGTAGCGGGCCACCTCACAGATACGCAGTATTTT	CASSSVAGHLTDTQYF
TRBJ2-7	TRBV5-6	TRBD2	.	TGTGCCAGCAGCAGGGGACTAGCGAACTTCCTACGCGGGTACTTC	CASSRGLANFLRGYF
TRBJ1-2	TRBV30	.	.	TGTGCCTGGAGTCGGGGCGGGGCTTGGAACTATGGCTACACCTTC	CAWSRGGAWNYGYTF
TRBJ2-1	TRBV6-5	TRBD2	.	TGTGCCAGCAGCCAGGGACCGGGAGGGTACAATGAGCAGTTCTTC	CASSQGPGGYNEQFF
TRBJ1-5	TRBV28	.	.	TGTGCCAGCAGTTTAGGGTCCGGGGTACAGCCCCAGCATTTT	CASSLGSGVQPQHF
TRBJ2-7	TRBV10-1	TRBD2	.	TGCGCCAGCAGTGAGGGTCCAAGAGCGGGAGGCCGCCAATACGAGCAGTACTTC	CASSEGPRAGGRQYEQYF
TRBJ2-3	TRBV5-4	.	.	TGTGCCAGCAGCTTGGCCGGCAATGGTGCAGATACGCAGTATTTT	CASSLAGNGADTQYF
TRBJ1-5	TRBV4-1	TRBD1	.	TGCGCCAGCAGCCAAGATAGGCAGGGGGAACAGCCCCAGCATTTT	CASSQDRQGEQPQHF
TRBJ2-3	TRBV11-3	TRBD1	.	TGTGCCAGCAGCTTAGAATCCCCTCCGGGACAGGGGGCCTCAGATACGCAGTATTTT	CASSLESPPGQGASDTQYF
TRBJ1-4	TRBV18	.	.	TGTGCCAGCTCCTTCGCTAGGACGGCTAATGAAAAACTGTTTTTT	CASSFARTANEKLFF
TRBJ2-2	TRBV5-6	TRBD1	.	TGTGCCAGCAGCTTGTGGGACAGGGTTGACGGGGAGCTGTTTTTT	CASSLWDRVDGELFF
TRBJ1-4	TRBV5-6	.	.	TGTGCCAGCAGCTTGGGCCCACCGGGGGAAAAACTGTTTTTT	CASSLGPPGEKLFF
TRBJ1-1	TRBV19	TRBD1	once	TGTGCCAGTAGTCAGGACAGGGGCACTGAAGCTTTCTTT	CASSQDRGTEAFF
TRBJ2-2	TRBV2	.	.	TGTGCCAGCAGTGAAGGATTCGGGGAGCTGTTTTTT	CASSEGFGELFF
TRBJ1-5	TRBV6-5	.	.	TGTGCCAGCGGACAGACTAGCAATCAGCCCCAGCATTTT	CASGQTSNQPQHF
TRBJ1-1	TRBV10-1	TRBD1	.	TGCGCCAGCAGTGGTGGACAGGGGTGGAACACTGAAGCTTTCTTT	CASSGGQGWNTEAFF
TRBJ1-2	TRBV18	.	.	TGTGCCAGCTCACCCGAGGGCCAGGGAAGCGGCTACACCTTC	CASSPEGQGSGYTF
TRBJ2-7	TRBV2	.	.	TGTGCCAGCTCTGGACAGCGCCACTCCTACGAGCAGTACTTC	CASSGQRHSYEQYF
TRBJ2-5	TRBV24-1	TRBD1	.	TGTGCCACCAGTGACCCCGGGACAGGGCCCGAGACCCAGTACTTC	CATSDPGTGPETQYF
TRBJ2-1	TRBV5-1	TRBD2	.	TGCGCCAGCAGCCCGGGGACTAGCGGGGGGGCCCATGAGCAGTTCTTC	CASSPGTSGGAHEQFF
TRBJ1-1	TRBV12-3/TRBV12-4	.	.	TGTGCCAGCAGTTCACGGCGTGCCACTGAAGCTTTCTTT	CASSSRRATEAFF
TRBJ2-7	TRBV6-5	.	.	TGTGCCAGCATTCCGACAGCCTCCATCCCCTACGAGCAGTACTTC	CASIPTASIPYEQYF
TRBJ1-2	TRBV7-2	.	.	TGTGCCAGCAGCCCAGGCCGGACATTCGGCTACACCTTC	CASSPGRTFGYTF
TRBJ1-5	TRBV27	TRBD1	.	TGTGCCAGCAGTTTATCCTGGACAGGGATTCGGCAGCCCCAGCATTTT	CASSLSWTGIRQPQHF
TRBJ2-1	TRBV6-5	.	.	TGTGCAGTAGGAGTGACAGTCAACAATGAGCAGTTCTTC	CAVGVTVNNEQFF
TRBJ1-1	TRBV3-1/TRBV3-2	.	.	TGTGCCAGCAGCCAAGATTGGCGGGGAACGAACACTAAAGCTTTCTTT	CASSQDWRGTNTKAFF
TRBJ1-2	TRBV7-2	.	once	TGTGCCAGCAACACTTCGGGGGAGGGTACCTGGTATGGCTACACCTTC	CASNTSGEGTWYGYTF
TRBJ1-2	TRBV9	TRBD1	.	TGTGCCAGCAGCAGACAGGGGGCGTGGGGTGGCTACACCTTC	CASSRQGAWGGYTF
TRBJ1-5	TRBV4-1	TRBD1	.	TGCGCCAGCAGCCAGATGGGACAGGGTGGCAATCAGCCCCAGCATTTT	CASSQMGQGGNQPQHF
TRBJ1-2	TRBV6-5	.	.	TGTGCCAGCGGGGGGAACTATGGCTACACCTTC	CASGGNYGYTF
TRBJ2-7	TRBV2	TRBD1	once	TGTGCCAGCAGTGAACAGGGGGTACTCTACGAGCAGTACTTC	CASSEQGVLYEQYF
TRBJ2-5	TRBV14	.	.	TGTGCCAGCAGCCAGTCCCCCGGACGGTGGTACCAAGAGACCCAGTACTTC	CASSQSPGRWYQETQYF
TRBJ2-7	TRBV5-8	.	.	TGTGCCAGCAGCTTGGCGGGAGCCTTGGAATCCTACGAGCAGTACTTC	CASSLAGALESYEQYF
TRBJ1-1	TRBV18	.	.	TGTGCCAGCTCCCTACAGGATGACACTGAAGCTTTCTTT	CASSLQDDTEAFF
TRBJ2-5	TRBV19	TRBD1	once	TGTGCCACCTTCGCAGGCGGACAGGGGCATAAGACCCAGTACTTC	CATFAGGQGHKTQYF
TRBJ1-1	TRBV5-4	.	.	TGTGCCAGCAGCGCTGGGGGGGCAGGTGATGCTTTCTTT	CASSAGGAGDAFF
TRBJ1-1	TRBV4-2	.	.	TGTGCCAGCAGCCCAGGGGACATGAACACTGAAGCTTTCTTT	CASSPGDMNTEAFF
TRBJ2-6	TRBV18	.	.	TGTGCCAGCTCACCAGATGGGGCCAACGTCCTGACTTTC	CASSPDGANVLTF
TRBJ2-1	TRBV29-1	.	.	TGCAGCGTTGCCCCGAATTACCGTAGCTACAATGAGCAGTTCTTC	CSVAPNYRSYNEQFF
TRBJ2-2	TRBV2	.	once	TGTGCCAGCAGTCTGTCGAACACCGGGGAGCTGTTTTTT	CASSLSNTGELFF
TRBJ1-2	TRBV14	.	.	TGTGCCAGCAGCCAAGGGGCGAGGGGCTACACCTTC	CASSQGARGYTF
TRBJ1-2	TRBV6-2/TRBV6-3	.	.	TGTGCCAGCAGTTACCAGACGGGGGTCGCTGGCTACACCTTC	CASSYQTGVAGYTF
TRBJ1-2	TRBV6-5	.	.	TGTGCCAGCAGTTACGCGGATAGGCAGGCGCGGGGCTACACCTTC	CASSYADRQARGYTF
TRBJ2-2	TRBV7-8	.	.	TGTGCCAGCAGCTTAGTATCCGTAGGGGAGCTGTTTTTT	CASSLVSVGELFF
TRBJ1-2	TRBV28	.	.	TGTGCCAGCAGTCCCGACCCCACCGGGAGCTATGGCTACACCTTC	CASSPDPTGSYGYTF
TRBJ2-1	TRBV5-1	TRBD2	.	TGCGCCAGCAGCTTGGCCTTAGCGGGCGTTCCGAATGAGCAGTTCTTC	CASSLALAGVPNEQFF